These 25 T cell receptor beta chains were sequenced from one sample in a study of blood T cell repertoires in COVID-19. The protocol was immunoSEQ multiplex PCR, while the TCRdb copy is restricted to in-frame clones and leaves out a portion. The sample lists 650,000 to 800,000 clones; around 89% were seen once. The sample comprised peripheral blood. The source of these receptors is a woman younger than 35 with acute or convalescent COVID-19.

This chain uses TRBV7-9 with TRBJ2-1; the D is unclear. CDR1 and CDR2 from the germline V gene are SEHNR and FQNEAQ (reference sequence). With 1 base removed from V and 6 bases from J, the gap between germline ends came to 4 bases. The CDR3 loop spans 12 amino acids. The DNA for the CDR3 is TGTGCCAGCAGCTTAGTAATCAATGAGCAGTTCTTC. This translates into CASSLVINEQFF.

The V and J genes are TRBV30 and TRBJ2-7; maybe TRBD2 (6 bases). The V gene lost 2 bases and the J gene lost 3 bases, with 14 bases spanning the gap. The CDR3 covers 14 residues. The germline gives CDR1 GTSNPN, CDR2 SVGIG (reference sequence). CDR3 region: CAWSRRGLIYEQYF. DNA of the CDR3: TGTGCCTGGAGTAGGCGGGGACTTATCTACGAGCAGTACTTC.

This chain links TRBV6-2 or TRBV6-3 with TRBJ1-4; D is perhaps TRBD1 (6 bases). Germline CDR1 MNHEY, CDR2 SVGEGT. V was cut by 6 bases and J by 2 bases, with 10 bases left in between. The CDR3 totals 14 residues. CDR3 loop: CASSKGHTNEKLFF. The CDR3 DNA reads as TGTGCCAGCAGCAAGGGACACACTAATGAAAAACTGTTTTTT.

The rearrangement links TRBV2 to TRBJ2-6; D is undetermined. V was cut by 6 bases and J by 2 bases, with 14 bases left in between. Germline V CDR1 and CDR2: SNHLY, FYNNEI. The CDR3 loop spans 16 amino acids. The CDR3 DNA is TGTGCCAGCAGGGGCAGGATGCTTACTGGGGCCAACGTCCTGACTTTC. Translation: CASRGRMLTGANVLTF.

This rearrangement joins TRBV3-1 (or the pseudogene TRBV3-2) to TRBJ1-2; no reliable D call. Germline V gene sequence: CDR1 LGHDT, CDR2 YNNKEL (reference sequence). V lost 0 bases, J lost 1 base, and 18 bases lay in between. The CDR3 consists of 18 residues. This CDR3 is CASSQEGERGRFNYGYTF. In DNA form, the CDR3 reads TGTGCCAGCAGCCAAGAGGGTGAACGGGGAAGATTTAACTATGGCTACACCTTC.

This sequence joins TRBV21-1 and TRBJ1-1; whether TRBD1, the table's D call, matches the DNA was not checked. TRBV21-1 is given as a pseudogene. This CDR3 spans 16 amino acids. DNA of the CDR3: TGTGCCAGCATGCTAATGGACAGGGAACTCAACACTGAAGCTTTCTTT. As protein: CASMLMDRELNTEAFF.

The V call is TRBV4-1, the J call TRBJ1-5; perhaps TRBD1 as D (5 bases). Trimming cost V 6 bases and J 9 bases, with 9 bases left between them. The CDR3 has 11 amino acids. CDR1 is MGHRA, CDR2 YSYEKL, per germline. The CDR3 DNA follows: TGCGCCAGCAGAGGCGGGGGGCCCCAGCATTTT. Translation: CASRGGGPQHF.

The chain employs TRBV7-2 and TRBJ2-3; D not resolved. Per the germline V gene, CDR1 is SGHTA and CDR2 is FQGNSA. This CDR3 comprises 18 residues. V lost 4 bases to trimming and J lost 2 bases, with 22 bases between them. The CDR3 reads CASSSPLSSPKYTDTQYF. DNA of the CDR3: TGTGCCAGCAGCTCCCCCTTGAGTTCACCAAAGTACACAGATACGCAGTATTTT.

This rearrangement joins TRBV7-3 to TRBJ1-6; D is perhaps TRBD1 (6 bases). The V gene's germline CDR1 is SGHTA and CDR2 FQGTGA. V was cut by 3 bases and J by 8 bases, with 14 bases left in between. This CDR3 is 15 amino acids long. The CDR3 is CASSLGARTDSPLHF. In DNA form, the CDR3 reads TGTGCCAGCAGCTTGGGGGCAAGGACGGATTCACCCCTCCACTTT.

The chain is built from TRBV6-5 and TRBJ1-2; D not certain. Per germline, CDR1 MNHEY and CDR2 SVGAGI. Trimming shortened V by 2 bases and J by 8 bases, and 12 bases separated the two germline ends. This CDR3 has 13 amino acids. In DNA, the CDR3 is TGTGCCAGCAGTTACGGGCAGGCCAACGGCTACACCTTC. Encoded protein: CASSYGQANGYTF.

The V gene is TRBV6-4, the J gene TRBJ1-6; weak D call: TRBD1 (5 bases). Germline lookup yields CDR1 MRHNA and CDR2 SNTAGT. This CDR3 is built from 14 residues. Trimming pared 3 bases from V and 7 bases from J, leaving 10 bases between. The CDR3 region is CASSEGVRNSPLHF. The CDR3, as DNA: TGTGCCAGCAGTGAAGGGGTTCGGAATTCACCCCTCCACTTT.

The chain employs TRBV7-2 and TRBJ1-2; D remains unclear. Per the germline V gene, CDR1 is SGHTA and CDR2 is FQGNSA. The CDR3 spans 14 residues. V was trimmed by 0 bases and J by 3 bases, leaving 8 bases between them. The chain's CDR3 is CASSLAHRDYGYTF. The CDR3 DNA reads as TGTGCCAGCAGCTTAGCGCATCGGGACTATGGCTACACCTTC.

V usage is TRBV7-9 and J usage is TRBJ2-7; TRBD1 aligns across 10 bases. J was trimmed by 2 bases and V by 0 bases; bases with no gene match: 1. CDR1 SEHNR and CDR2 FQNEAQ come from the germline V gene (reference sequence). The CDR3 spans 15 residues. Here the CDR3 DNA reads TGTGCCAGCAGCTTAGCCGGGACAGGGGCCTACGAGCAGTACTTC. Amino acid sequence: CASSLAGTGAYEQYF.

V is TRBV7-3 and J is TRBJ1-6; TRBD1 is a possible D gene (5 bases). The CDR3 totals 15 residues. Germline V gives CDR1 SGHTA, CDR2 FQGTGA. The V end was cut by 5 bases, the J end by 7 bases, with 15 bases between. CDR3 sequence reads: CASSRSGGLNSPLHF. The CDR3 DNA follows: TGTGCCAGCAGCCGATCCGGGGGGTTGAATTCACCCCTCCACTTT.

As DNA, the CDR3 is TGTGCCTGGCACGACGGGGTGAAACTGTTTTTT. It codes for CAWHDGVKLFF. This chain links TRBV30 with TRBJ1-4; no definite D call. Germline V lookup: CDR1 GTSNPN, CDR2 SVGIG (reference sequence). The CDR3 runs 11 residues. Trimming removed 5 bases at V and 11 bases at J, with 12 bases between.

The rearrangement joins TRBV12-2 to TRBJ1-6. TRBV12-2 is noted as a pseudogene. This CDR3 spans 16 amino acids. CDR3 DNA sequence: TGTGCAAGTCGCTTAGCTCTGGGGGGTTGGTATTCACCCCTCCACTTT. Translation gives CASRLALGGWYSPLHF.

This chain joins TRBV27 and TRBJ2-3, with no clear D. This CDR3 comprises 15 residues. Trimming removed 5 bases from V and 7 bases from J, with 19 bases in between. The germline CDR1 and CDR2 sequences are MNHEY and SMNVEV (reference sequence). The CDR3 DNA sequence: TGTGCCAGCAGTCCACACTTGTTACCAGGAAATACGCAGTATTTT. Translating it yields CASSPHLLPGNTQYF.

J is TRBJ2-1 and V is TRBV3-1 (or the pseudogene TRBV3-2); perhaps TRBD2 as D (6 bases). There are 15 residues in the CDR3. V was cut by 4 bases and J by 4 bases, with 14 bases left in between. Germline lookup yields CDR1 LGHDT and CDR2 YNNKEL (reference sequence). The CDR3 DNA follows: TGTGCCAGCAGCCCCCCTAGCGCTAGTTACAATGAGCAGTTCTTC. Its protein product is CASSPPSASYNEQFF.

The CDR3 sequence: CASTRNSGDQETQYF. In DNA, the CDR3 is TGTGCCAGCACTCGGAATAGCGGAGACCAAGAGACCCAGTACTTC. This chain uses TRBV6-5 with TRBJ2-5; tentatively, D is TRBD2 (6 bases). The CDR3 is made up of 15 amino acids. Trimming removed 7 bases from V and 0 bases from J, with 15 bases in between. The germline V gene has CDR1 MNHEY and CDR2 SVGAGI.

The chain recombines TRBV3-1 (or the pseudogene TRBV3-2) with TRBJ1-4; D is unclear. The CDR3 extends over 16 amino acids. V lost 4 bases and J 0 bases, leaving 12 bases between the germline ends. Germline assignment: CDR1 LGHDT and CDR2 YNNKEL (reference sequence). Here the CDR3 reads CASSLRRGTTNEKLFF. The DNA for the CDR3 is TGTGCCAGCAGCCTTCGACGCGGGACAACTAATGAAAAACTGTTTTTT.

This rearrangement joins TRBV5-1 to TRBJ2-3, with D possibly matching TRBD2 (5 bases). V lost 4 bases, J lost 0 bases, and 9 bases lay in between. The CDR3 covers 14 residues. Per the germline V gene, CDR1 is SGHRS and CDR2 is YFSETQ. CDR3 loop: CASSRGQSTDTQYF. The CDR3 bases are TGCGCCAGCAGCCGCGGGCAGAGCACAGATACGCAGTATTTT.

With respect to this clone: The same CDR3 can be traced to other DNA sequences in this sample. In nucleotides, the CDR3 is TGTGCCACCAGTGATTTATCAGGGGGCGGAAAAGAGACCCAGTACTTC. It encodes CATSDLSGGGKETQYF. The chain carries TRBV24-1 and TRBJ2-5, with 8 nucleotides matching TRBD1. Germline assignment: CDR1 KGHDR and CDR2 SFDVKD. V trimming: 1 base; J trimming: 3 bases; junction bases outside the gene matches: 6. This CDR3 has 16 residues.

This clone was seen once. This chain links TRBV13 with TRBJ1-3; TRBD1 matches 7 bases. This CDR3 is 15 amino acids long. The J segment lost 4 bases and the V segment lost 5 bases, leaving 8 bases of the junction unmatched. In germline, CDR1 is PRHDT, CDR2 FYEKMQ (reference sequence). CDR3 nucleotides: TGTGCCAGCAGCGTCCGGACAGGAGGAGGAAACACCATATATTTT. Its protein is CASSVRTGGGNTIYF.

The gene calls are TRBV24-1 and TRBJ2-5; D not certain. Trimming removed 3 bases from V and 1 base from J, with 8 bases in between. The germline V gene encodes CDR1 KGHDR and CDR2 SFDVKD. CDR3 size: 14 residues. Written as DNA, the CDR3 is TGTGCCACCAGTGATATGCAGTTCCAAGAGACCCAGTACTTC. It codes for CATSDMQFQETQYF.

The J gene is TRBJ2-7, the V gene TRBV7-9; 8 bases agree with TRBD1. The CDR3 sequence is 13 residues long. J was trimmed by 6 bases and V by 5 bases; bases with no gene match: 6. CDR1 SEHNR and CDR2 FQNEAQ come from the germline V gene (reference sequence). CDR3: CASSPRGQAEQYF. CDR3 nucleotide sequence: TGTGCCAGCAGCCCCAGGGGACAGGCCGAGCAGTACTTC.